This paragraph covers one T cell receptor beta chain sequence. Its antigen is still unknown. This sample is part of a study of neoadjuvant anti-PD-1 for oral cavity cancer. Study-level points and caveats: Only three patients per response group were TCR-analyzed; validation needed.

TCRdb's copy holds only in-frame clones and misses some; the assay was immunoSEQ multiplex PCR. The repertoire includes tens of thousands of clones, approximately 84% of them detected once, and 2.5% to 4% sits in the top ten. This CDR3 is 16 amino acids long. The junction had 3 bases not matched to a gene; V was cut back by 1 base and J by 3 bases. Germline CDR1 SGHVS, CDR2 FQNEAQ. This TCR derives from a person aged 35-79 years with oral cavity squamous cell carcinoma. The gene calls are TRBV7-8 and TRBJ2-1, with 10 bases fitting TRBD2. The sample in question was PBMCs, obtained before nivolumab (anti-PD-1) treatment. CDR3 amino acids: CASSLGSSGSYNEQFF. In nucleotides, the CDR3 is TGTGCCAGCAGCTTAGGTTCTAGCGGGAGCTACAATGAGCAGTTCTTC.